Described below is a single T cell receptor beta chain sequence and its context. It has no known antigen specificity. Qualities for individual bases were not recorded, and no much larger clone is one base off. This entry belongs to a study of T cell changes during pregnancy in multiple sclerosis (dated by TCRdb to the late 2010s). Study-wide context: Changes in the T cell repertoire over the course of pregnancy were examined in this study in women with multiple sclerosis.

Trimming leaves V shorter by 6 bases and J shorter by 0 bases, with the junction holding 6 bases beyond the gene matches. CDR1 and CDR2 are read off the germline V gene as SGHRS and YFSETQ. Inclusive of the bounding cysteine and phenylalanine, the CDR3 is 14 residues long. Here the CDR3 DNA is all that survives: 42 bases in frame from base 1. Library preparation employed the immunoSEQ multiplex PCR assay. TCRdb holds this immuneACCESS table with in-frame rearrangements only. Some clones are missing; in checked studies, unresolved V genes explain under half, and the rest has no known cause. Across this sample there are 80,000 or so clones, with about 92% seen only once. Clones ranked in the top ten supply 2.6% of the sample.

This sample comprised peripheral blood, obtained before pregnancy. This receptor was identified in a female donor with multiple sclerosis, enrolled in a pregnancy study. The V and J segments used are TRBV5-1 and TRBJ2-7, and TRBD2 matches 7 of the central bases. The nucleotide sequence is given as TGCGCCAGCACCCAAGCGGGATCCTCCTACGAGCAGTACTTC. It specifies CASTQAGSSYEQYF.